The present T cell receptor (beta chain) was sequenced within a study of T cell responses to AZD1222 COVID-19 vaccine (dated by TCRdb to about 2021). Describing the broader study: AZD1222 recipients with second doses at about 4 weeks or about 12 weeks were pooled, because spike-specific TCR depth and breadth did not differ between schedules. A total of 230 to 250 trial participants underwent TCR sequencing, of whom some 210 received two doses of AZD1222 and 26 received two doses of the MenACWY control vaccine. Enrollment into the trials was organized by age into subgroups of 18-55, 56-69 and 70-plus years, and those subgroups contained roughly 160, 29 and 62 TCR-sequenced participants, respectively.

The CDR3 regions of human TCRbeta chains were subjected to immunosequencing. On the study's bioinformatics: Repertoire TCRs were checked for matches against a reference library of SARS-CoV-2-specific TCRs that had been generated using the MIRA antigen-specificity platform. Breadth was defined as the fraction of unique TCRs that were SARS-CoV-2-associated. Depth was defined as the fraction of total T cells that were SARS-CoV-2-associated. Using the MIRA data, each spike-specific TCR was mapped to the spike region that the TCR reacts to and placed in a CD4 or CD8 class. Log10-transformed breadth and depth values were compared by one-way ANOVA with Sidak's multiple comparisons tests. As stored in TCRdb, this immuneACCESS dataset retains in-frame rearrangements with V and J assigned. A fraction of the clones does not appear; measured against another copy, unresolved V genes explain less than half of the discrepancy, and the remainder lacks a known reason. D and trimming come from the DNA, and the V and J calls and clone size come from that table. This sample holds 130,000 or so clones; about 93% were observed only once. Roughly 5.9% of the sample comes from the top ten.

As regards this clone: Its antigen specificity is not known. No much larger clonotype is one base removed from it; base qualities were not supplied.

V has 7 bases trimmed and J has 4 bases trimmed; junction bases matching no gene number 5. CDR1 and CDR2, looked up from the germline V gene, are ENHRY and SYGVKD. The CDR3 numbers 13 residues from cysteine through phenylalanine. Only CDR3 DNA remains: 39 bases, in frame from the first base. This sample's time point label indicates: baseline before first vaccination. Vaccinee samples came from UK trials COV001 and COV002, including a single-blind randomized controlled phase 2/3 trial of AZD1222 (ChAdOx1 nCoV-19) in healthy adults. For TCRbeta chain sequencing, PBMC samples from trial participants were taken at day 0 and at day 28 after the second dose. Paper-wide results and their limitations: The 56-69-year group was small, and its depth increase did not reach significance, likely because of low power. Conclusions about previously exposed vaccinees were limited because only a handful of AZD1222 recipients were SARS-CoV-2 seropositive at baseline. Participants were mostly white British and included more females than males, and it was suggested by the authors that clonal diversity may have been underestimated. The whole spike protein was spanned by vaccine-associated CD4 TCRs, and dominant responses were seen in regions 160-218 and 743-854. Epitopes outside the regions mutated in the B.1.351 and B.1.1.7 variants were reportedly recognized by nearly half of the unique spike-specific TCRs. Because no day 14 peak-response samples were available, the repertoires could be characterized only after the peak T cell response. A significant rise in spike-specific TCR breadth and depth was observed after two AZD1222 doses relative to day 0 and relative to MenACWY recipients.

The sequence was obtained from an adult in good health. Source: peripheral blood, taken on day 0 of AZD1222 vaccination. Recombination connected TRBV10-3 to TRBJ1-1; 8 central bases correspond to TRBD1. The nucleotide sequence is TGTGCCATCACTACAGGGGGTCTCACTGAAGCTTTCTTT. This sequence encodes CAITTGGLTEAFF.